These 32 T cell receptor beta chains were sequenced from one sample in a study of shared clonotypes between healthy human individuals. Only in-frame clones appear in the TCRdb table, and some are missing; sequencing was by immunoSEQ multiplex PCR. The table lists around 1,900,000 clones, about 93% of them singletons. The naive CD8 fraction comprised CD45RO-negative cells positively selected for CCR7 and excluded terminally differentiated effector memory CD45RA+ cells. The sample was naive CD8+ T cells from PBMCs. These receptors all come from a man between 18 and 29 years old in good health. Some clones in this sample may be carry-over from other donors' samples.

The gene calls are TRBV11-1 and TRBJ1-4; D not resolved. This CDR3 contains 15 residues. Germline V gives CDR1 SGHAT, CDR2 FQDESV (reference sequence). V lost 2 bases and J 2 bases, leaving 9 bases between the germline ends. The CDR3 sequence: CASSLSRVTNEKLFF. As DNA, the CDR3 is TGTGCCAGCAGCTTATCACGGGTGACTAATGAAAAACTGTTTTTT.

The table lists this clone with a count of one. The sample has other DNA sequences that encode this CDR3 too. The rearrangement joins TRBV4-1 to TRBJ2-7; D not resolved. This CDR3 is built from 13 residues. From germline, CDR1 is MGHRA and CDR2 YSYEKL. The germline V and J ends were trimmed by 0 bases and 7 bases, with 10 bases remaining between them. The chain's CDR3 is CASSQDFADEQYF. DNA for the CDR3: TGCGCCAGCAGCCAAGATTTTGCTGATGAGCAGTACTTC.

This chain joins TRBV19 and TRBJ2-5; D might be TRBD2 (5 bases). The germline V gene encodes CDR1 LNHDA and CDR2 SQIVND (reference sequence). The CDR3 is 14 amino acids. Trimming shortened V by 7 bases and J by 1 base, and 13 bases separated the two germline ends. CDR3 sequence: CASTDGLAQETQYF. The CDR3 nucleotides are TGTGCCAGTACCGATGGGCTAGCCCAAGAGACCCAGTACTTC.

The chain combines TRBV27 with TRBJ1-1; D gene ambiguous. Germline V gives CDR1 MNHEY, CDR2 SMNVEV (reference sequence). CDR3 length: 10 residues. The germline V and J ends were trimmed by 8 bases and 4 bases, with 5 bases remaining between them. The CDR3 DNA follows: TGTGCCAGCGGAAGCACTGAAGCTTTCTTT. Protein: CASGSTEAFF.

The rearrangement uses TRBV10-2 and TRBJ1-1; no clear D gene. Per the germline V gene, CDR1 is WSHSY and CDR2 is SAAADI. The ends were cut back, 2 bases at V and 4 bases at J, with 5 bases in the middle. This CDR3 is built from 12 residues. In DNA, the CDR3 is TGCGCCAGCAGTGAGCGAGGCACTGAAGCTTTCTTT. The encoded protein is CASSERGTEAFF.

The genes are TRBV5-6 and TRBJ2-2; D gene unclear. The CDR3 is 13 amino acids. The germline V and J ends were trimmed by 2 bases and 1 base, with 3 bases remaining between them. The V gene's germline CDR1 is SGHDT and CDR2 YYEEEE. The chain's CDR3 is CASSFLNTGELFF. CDR3 DNA sequence: TGTGCCAGCAGCTTTTTGAACACCGGGGAGCTGTTTTTT.

V and J are TRBV9 and TRBJ2-5; D remains ambiguous. Germline V gives CDR1 SGDLS, CDR2 YYNGEE. The CDR3 runs to 15 residues. V was pared by 1 base and J by 2 bases, with 12 bases between. The CDR3 nucleotides read TGTGCCAGCAGCGTAAGGCGAGATCCTCAAGAGACCCAGTACTTC. This translates into CASSVRRDPQETQYF.

This clone occurred once. The chain couples TRBV6-1 to TRBJ2-1; 8 bases agree with TRBD2. Germline loops: CDR1 MNHNS, CDR2 SASEGT. Trimming at V came to 3 bases and at J to 2 bases, leaving 6 bases not matched to a gene. This CDR3 has 16 residues. For the CDR3, the DNA is TGTGCCAGCAGTGACTTCTTAGCGGGACCCTACAATGAGCAGTTCTTC. Protein product: CASSDFLAGPYNEQFF.

The chain links TRBV5-1 to TRBJ2-3; D is possibly TRBD2 (5 bases). The CDR3 length is 14 residues. From germline, CDR1 is SGHRS and CDR2 YFSETQ. V lost 4 bases to trimming and J lost 2 bases, with 11 bases between them. This CDR3 is CASSATRTTDTQYF. CDR3 nucleotide sequence: TGCGCCAGCAGCGCCACTAGGACCACAGATACGCAGTATTTT.

The CDR3 sequence: CASSSTSDSTDTQYF. As DNA, the CDR3 is TGCGCCAGCAGCTCCACTAGCGATAGCACAGATACGCAGTATTTT. V gene TRBV5-1 combines with J gene TRBJ2-3; 7 bases match TRBD2. CDR3 length: 15 residues. The germline V gene has CDR1 SGHRS and CDR2 YFSETQ. Trimming cost V 3 bases and J 0 bases; bases outside gene matches: 4.

This chain connects TRBV4-2 to TRBJ2-3, with D perhaps matching TRBD1 (6 bases). The germline V and J ends were trimmed by 4 bases and 1 base, with 9 bases remaining between them. The CDR3 has 14 residues. CDR1 and CDR2 (germline): LGHNA, YNFKEQ. DNA for the CDR3: TGTGCCAGCAGCCGGGGGCTTGGCACAGATACGCAGTATTTT. Amino acids: CASSRGLGTDTQYF.

The genes are TRBV12-5 and TRBJ2-1, with D possibly being TRBD2 (5 bases). This CDR3 comprises 12 residues. CDR1 LGHNT and CDR2 FRNRAP come from the germline V gene. The V end was cut by 0 bases, the J end by 12 bases, with 9 bases between. The CDR3 sequence is CASGLVPEGQFF. DNA of the CDR3: TGTGCTAGTGGTTTGGTCCCAGAGGGGCAGTTCTTC.

The gene calls are TRBV19 and TRBJ2-2; D call uncertain. The germline V gene encodes CDR1 LNHDA and CDR2 SQIVND (reference sequence). The CDR3 is made up of 12 amino acids. Trimming shortened V by 10 bases and J by 6 bases, and 12 bases separated the two germline ends. Here the CDR3 DNA reads TGTGCCACCCGGACCGCCTCCGGGGAGCTGTTTTTT. Residues: CATRTASGELFF.

The V call is TRBV30, the J call TRBJ1-5; weak D call: TRBD1 (6 bases). Germline V gives CDR1 GTSNPN, CDR2 SVGIG (reference sequence). This CDR3 has 15 residues. Trimming cost V 0 bases and J 5 bases, with 14 bases left between them. CDR3 sequence reads: CAWSVSGQGYQPQHF. In DNA, the CDR3 is TGTGCCTGGAGTGTATCGGGTCAGGGGTATCAGCCCCAGCATTTT. Together with reference TRBV30 and TRBJ1-5, the CDR3 gives the full variable domain: SQTIHQWPATLVQPVGSPLSLECTVEGTSNPNLYWYRQAAGRGLQLLFYSVGIGQISSEVPQNLSASRPQDRQFILSSKKLLLSDSGFYLCAWSVSGQGYQPQHFGDGTRLSIL.

Worth noting for this clone: Its ends do not fully match the called genes, so a read error is possible. The chain links TRBV6-6 to TRBJ1-4; perhaps TRBD1 as D (6 bases). The CDR3 runs 12 residues. Germline assignment: CDR1 MNHNY and CDR2 SVGAGI (reference sequence). This chain's CDR3 is CASSPGAAGLLF. As DNA, the CDR3 is TGTGCCAGCAGCCCAGGGGCCGCGGGACTGCTTTTT.

This chain joins TRBV28 and TRBJ2-5, with 10 bases that match TRBD1. Looked up from germline, CDR1 is MDHEN and CDR2 is SYDVKM. J was trimmed by 5 bases and V by 10 bases; bases with no gene match: 4. This CDR3 has 12 amino acids. This CDR3 is CANPGQGETQYF. Here the CDR3 DNA reads TGTGCCAACCCGGGACAGGGGGAGACCCAGTACTTC.

This chain joins TRBV7-6 and TRBJ1-2; no firm D call. The V gene lost 5 bases and the J gene lost 4 bases, with 14 bases spanning the gap. Germline CDR1 and CDR2: SGHVS and FNYEAQ. The CDR3 totals 14 residues. CDR3 in amino acids: CASSPGGIPYGYTF. The CDR3, as DNA: TGTGCCAGCAGCCCCGGAGGGATTCCCTATGGCTACACCTTC.

On this clone: This same CDR3 is encoded by further DNA sequences in the sample. The chain recombines TRBV28 with TRBJ2-7, with unresolved D. The CDR3 spans 13 residues. CDR1 is MDHEN, CDR2 SYDVKM, per germline. Trimming cost V 6 bases and J 2 bases, with 11 bases left between them. CDR3 region: CASSSDGPYEQYF. The CDR3, as DNA: TGTGCCAGCAGCTCGGACGGCCCCTACGAGCAGTACTTC.

The CDR3 loop is CASSGTSGAYEQYF. For the CDR3, the DNA is TGTGCCAGCAGCGGGACTAGCGGTGCCTACGAGCAGTACTTC. V and J are TRBV9 and TRBJ2-7, with TRBD2 matching over 10 bases. This CDR3 is 14 amino acids long. Germline CDR1 reads SGDLS; CDR2 reads YYNGEE. Trimming at V came to 3 bases and at J to 2 bases, leaving 2 bases not matched to a gene.

This rearrangement joins TRBV29-1 to TRBJ2-7, with no clear D. CDR1 is SQVTM and CDR2 is ANQGSEA in the germline V gene. The CDR3 covers 15 residues. Trimming removed 1 base at V and 1 base at J, with 14 bases between. The CDR3 sequence is CSVEVLNGLSYEQYF. The CDR3 DNA sequence: TGCAGCGTTGAAGTGTTGAACGGCCTTTCCTACGAGCAGTACTTC.

The rearrangement uses TRBV7-9 and TRBJ1-2; D is unclear. The CDR3 is 12 amino acids. Trimming took 1 base from V and 6 from J, leaving 6 bases between them. Germline-derived CDR1 and CDR2 are SEHNR and FQNEAQ (reference sequence). CDR3 DNA sequence: TGTGCCAGCAGCTTAGATCTGCATGGCTACACCTTC. Translation: CASSLDLHGYTF.

V and J are TRBV29-1 and TRBJ1-2; D remains ambiguous. CDR3 length: 13 residues. The germline V gene encodes CDR1 SQVTM and CDR2 ANQGSEA. Trimming shortened V by 6 bases and J by 5 bases, and 16 bases separated the two germline ends. In nucleotides, the CDR3 is TGCAGCGTAAAGGATCCAGGACCTTATGGCTACACCTTC. Its translation: CSVKDPGPYGYTF.

Here the CDR3 reads CASSLSAGEADYEQYF. The DNA of the CDR3 is TGTGCCAGCAGTTTATCGGCCGGGGAGGCGGACTACGAGCAGTACTTC. The chain joins TRBV27 to TRBJ2-7; D is possibly TRBD2 (6 bases). Trimming shortened V by 0 bases and J by 3 bases, and 15 bases separated the two germline ends. The CDR3 totals 16 residues. Germline V lookup: CDR1 MNHEY, CDR2 SMNVEV (reference sequence).

The chain uses TRBV4-1 and TRBJ2-3; D uncertain. Trimming shortened V by 0 bases and J by 7 bases, and 14 bases separated the two germline ends. This CDR3 has 15 amino acids. Germline CDR1 MGHRA, CDR2 YSYEKL. The CDR3 here is CASSQEVRIGYTQYF. DNA of the CDR3: TGCGCCAGCAGCCAAGAAGTCAGGATAGGGTATACGCAGTATTTT.

A remark on this clone: The sample has other DNA sequences that encode this CDR3 too. The chain recombines TRBV28 with TRBJ2-7, with D unclear. Trimming cost V 3 bases and J 0 bases, with 9 bases left between them. The germline V gene encodes CDR1 MDHEN and CDR2 SYDVKM. The CDR3 has 14 amino acids. The CDR3 reads CASSFLLSSYEQYF. The CDR3 nucleotides are TGTGCCAGCAGTTTTTTACTGTCCTCCTACGAGCAGTACTTC.

The rearrangement links TRBV29-1 to TRBJ2-7; D not certain. This CDR3 comprises 13 residues. Germline lookup yields CDR1 SQVTM and CDR2 ANQGSEA. Trimming stripped 4 bases from V and 2 bases from J, with 12 bases between. Written as DNA, the CDR3 is TGCAGCGTTGCCGGAGTCCCGACCTACGAGCAGTACTTC. Translating it yields CSVAGVPTYEQYF.

The gene calls are TRBV2 and TRBJ2-5; D call uncertain. The J call is in doubt because the DNA end fits TRBJ2-7 better. The CDR3 sequence is 12 residues long. CDR1 is SNHLY and CDR2 is FYNNEI in the germline V gene. CDR3 sequence (DNA): TGTGCCAGCAGTGTAGTATTCAACGAGCAGTACTTC. It codes for CASSVVFNEQYF.

The J gene is TRBJ2-7, the V gene TRBV2; 7 bases align to TRBD1. The CDR3 covers 14 residues. The V segment lost 2 bases and the J segment 3 bases; nucleotides outside the gene matches: 4. Germline V lookup: CDR1 SNHLY, CDR2 FYNNEI. CDR3 in DNA: TGTGCCAGCAGTGAATGGACAGGATACTACGAGCAGTACTTC. Its translation: CASSEWTGYYEQYF.

This chain joins TRBV4-1 and TRBJ2-7; a possible D gene is TRBD2 (5 bases). The CDR3 spans 15 residues. V was cut by 1 base and J by 2 bases, with 12 bases left in between. Germline loops: CDR1 MGHRA, CDR2 YSYEKL. The CDR3 loop is CASSQGTHNTYEQYF. CDR3 nucleotide sequence: TGCGCCAGCAGCCAAGGGACTCATAATACCTACGAGCAGTACTTC.

The chain joins TRBV28 to TRBJ2-7; perhaps D is TRBD1 or TRBD2 (5 bases each). Trimming left V 6 bases short and J 0 bases short, with 21 bases between. CDR1 and CDR2 (germline): MDHEN, SYDVKM. The CDR3 sequence is 17 residues long. This CDR3 is CASSWDQGELSSYEQYF. The CDR3, as DNA: TGTGCCAGCAGCTGGGACCAGGGCGAACTAAGCTCCTACGAGCAGTACTTC.

V gene TRBV28 combines with J gene TRBJ1-1; D perhaps matches TRBD1 (5 bases). There are 14 residues in the CDR3. Germline values: CDR1 MDHEN, CDR2 SYDVKM. V was shortened by 4 bases and J by 4 bases, with 13 bases between the two germline ends. The CDR3 nucleotides read TGTGCCAGCAGTTCAGTCGCAGGGCCCACTGAAGCTTTCTTT. Protein sequence: CASSSVAGPTEAFF. The whole variable domain, remainder taken from reference TRBV28 and TRBJ1-1, is DVKVTQSSRYLVKRTGEKVFLECVQDMDHENMFWYRQDPGLGLRLIYFSYDVKMKEKGDIPEGYSVSREKKERFSLILESASTNQTSMYLCASSSVAGPTEAFFGQGTRLTVV.

This clone showed up just a few times. Distinct nucleotide sequences in the sample also encode this CDR3. This chain links TRBV2 with TRBJ1-1; D call uncertain. Germline V gene sequence: CDR1 SNHLY, CDR2 FYNNEI. Trimming shortened V by 3 bases and J by 0 bases, and 5 bases separated the two germline ends. This CDR3 has 13 residues. The chain's CDR3 is CASSERLNTEAFF. CDR3 DNA: TGTGCCAGCAGTGAGAGGTTGAACACTGAAGCTTTCTTT.